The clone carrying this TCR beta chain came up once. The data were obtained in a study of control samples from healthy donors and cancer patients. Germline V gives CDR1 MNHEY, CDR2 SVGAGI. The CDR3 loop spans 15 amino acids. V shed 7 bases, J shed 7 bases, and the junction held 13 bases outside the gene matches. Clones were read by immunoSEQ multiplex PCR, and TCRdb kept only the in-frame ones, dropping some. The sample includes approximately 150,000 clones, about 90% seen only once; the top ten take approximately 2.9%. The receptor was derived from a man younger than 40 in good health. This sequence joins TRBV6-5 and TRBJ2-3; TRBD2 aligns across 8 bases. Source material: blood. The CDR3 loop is CASTESGGGPYTQYF. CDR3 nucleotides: TGTGCCAGCACCGAAAGTGGCGGGGGGCCCTATACGCAGTATTTT.